These 10 T cell receptor beta chains were sequenced from one sample in a study of T-cell memory formation after mild COVID-19. TCRdb processed the 5' RACE reads anew with MiXCR; each CDR3 protein has one entry. The sample yields 470,000 or so distinct CDR3 sequences, about 23% seen once. The sequenced sample consisted of PBMCs or a T cell subset sorted from them (not recorded which). These receptors all come from an adult woman who had mild COVID-19 (a few samples of this study predate the infection). Cell type and time point are not known.

In this sample, this clonotype turned up a few times. The chain has TRBV15 and TRBJ1-2, with TRBD1 matching over 9 bases. The CDR3 covers 15 residues. The V and J ends lost 4 bases and 4 bases, in that order; junction bases with no gene match: 7. CDR1 LNHNV and CDR2 YYDKDF come from the germline V gene (reference sequence). This CDR3 reads CATSKHRGQSYGYTF. The CDR3 DNA follows: TGTGCCACCAGCAAGCACAGGGGGCAAAGCTATGGCTACACCTTC.

This clonotype occurred a few times. CDR3 in DNA: TGTGCCAGCAGTTTTGGACTAGCGGGTAACAATGAGCAGTTCTTC. Amino acid sequence: CASSFGLAGNNEQFF. The chain combines TRBV12-3 or TRBV12-4 with TRBJ2-1; 11 nucleotides line up with TRBD2. The CDR3 totals 15 residues. V shed 3 bases, J shed 5 bases, and the junction held 3 bases outside the gene matches.

The chain combines TRBV5-1 with TRBJ1-4; tentative D call: TRBD1 (5 bases). The V end was cut by 2 bases, the J end by 11 bases, with 10 bases between. The CDR3 runs 12 residues. The germline gives CDR1 SGHRS, CDR2 YFSETQ. The CDR3 nucleotides read TGCGCCAGCAGCTTCGACAGACGTAAACTGTTTTTT. Translated, it gives CASSFDRRKLFF.

This clonotype was observed a few times. The chain combines TRBV7-3 with TRBJ2-2; D is unclear. CDR1 is SGHTA, CDR2 FQGTGA, per germline. This CDR3 spans 15 amino acids. V lost 6 bases and J 4 bases, leaving 15 bases between the germline ends. Here the CDR3 DNA reads TGTGCCAGCAGTTCACAGCTGCTCGGCACCGGGGAGCTGTTTTTT. Amino acid sequence: CASSSQLLGTGELFF. The whole variable domain, filled in from reference TRBV7-3 and TRBJ2-2, reads GAGVSQTPSNKVTEKGKYVELRCDPISGHTALYWYRQSLGQGPEFLIYFQGTGAADDSGLPNDRFFAVRPEGSVSTLKIQRTERGDSAVYLCASSSQLLGTGELFFGEGSRLTVL.

This clonotype was observed many times. The J gene is TRBJ2-7, the V gene TRBV24-1; D assignment may be TRBD1 or TRBD2 (6 bases each). Trimming removed 12 bases at V and 4 bases at J, with 21 bases between. Looked up from germline, CDR1 is KGHDR and CDR2 is SFDVKD. CDR3 length equals 14 residues. The CDR3 sequence is CAVEGDSGDYEQYF. The CDR3 nucleotides read TGTGCCGTCGAGGGGGATAGCGGAGATTACGAGCAGTACTTC.

This clonotype has more than one count but fewer than ten. The chain recombines TRBV4-2 with TRBJ1-3; 8 nucleotides match TRBD1. The length of the CDR3 is 17 residues. The germline CDR1 and CDR2 sequences are LGHNA and YNFKEQ. V was clipped by 4 bases and J by 0 bases; unmatched bases: 8. The CDR3 coding sequence is TGTGCCAGCAGCCGGATGACAGGGGTAAACTCTGGAAACACCATATATTTT. Translating it yields CASSRMTGVNSGNTIYF.

To note about this clonotype: One end of the junction fails to match germline, which may point to a read error. The gene calls are TRBV7-8 and TRBJ2-1; a possible D gene is TRBD1 (5 bases). Germline values: CDR1 SGHVS, CDR2 FQNEAQ. The CDR3 contains 14 residues. The CDR3: CASSASGFRNEQFF. The CDR3, as DNA: TGTGCAAGCAGCGCTTCAGGGTTTAGGAATGAGCAGTTCTTC.

This clonotype occurred once. The CDR3 nucleotides read TGTGCCAGCAGCTCCGTACGGGGCCGAGGGGTACACACTGAAGCTTTCTTT. Protein sequence: CASSSVRGRGVHTEAFF. This chain links TRBV7-3 with TRBJ1-1; the D gene is possibly TRBD1 (5 bases). The ends were cut back, 4 bases at V and 3 bases at J, with 21 bases in the middle. Germline V gene lookup returns CDR1 SGHTA and CDR2 FQGTGA. The CDR3 covers 17 residues.

The V call is TRBV4-3, the J call TRBJ2-7, with D uncertain. Trimming cost V 2 bases and J 3 bases, with 11 bases left between them. The germline gives CDR1 LGHNA, CDR2 YSLEER. The CDR3 totals 14 residues. CDR3 DNA sequence: TGCGCCAGCAGCCAAAGGCCAGGAGACTACGAGCAGTACTTC. This sequence encodes CASSQRPGDYEQYF.

V gene TRBV4-3 combines with J gene TRBJ2-7, with 10 bases that match TRBD1. J was trimmed by 2 bases and V by 3 bases; bases with no gene match: 7. The CDR3 covers 16 residues. Germline V gene data show CDR1 as LGHNA and CDR2 as YSLEER. The CDR3 loop is CASSQGPGQGAYEQYF. The CDR3 bases are TGCGCCAGCAGCCAGGGGCCCGGACAGGGGGCCTACGAGCAGTACTTC.